One T cell receptor (beta chain) is described in this entry. CDR3 length: 15 amino acids. V lost 6 bases and J lost 6; bases outside the gene matches: 8. The germline CDR1 and CDR2 sequences are SNHLY and FYNNEI. Authors' analysis steps: The authors estimated nucleated cell counts from reference gene primer amplification. Measured with immunoSEQ multiplex PCR; TCRdb has only the in-frame clones, and not every one. V and J calls and clone size are copied from that table; D and trimming were computed from the DNA. This sample has some 94,000 clones; 84% occur once, and the top ten carry 1.5% to 2.5%. This sample was taken from a study of blood T cell repertoires in COVID-19. Study-level background: The United States, Italy and Spain provided the acute and convalescent COVID-19 samples. Sources were T cells, B-cell-depleted T cells, or PBMCs; the material itself was cDNA or gDNA.

The sequenced sample was peripheral blood. The chain links TRBV2 to TRBJ1-6, with 7 bases matching TRBD1. The clonotype was recovered from a man aged 70-80 years with active or convalescent COVID-19. CDR3 in amino acids: CASSYRQGSNSPLHF. DNA for the CDR3: TGTGCCAGCAGCTACAGACAGGGTTCTAATTCACCCCTCCACTTT.